The source of this T cell receptor (beta chain) is a study of cytomegalovirus exposure and HLA in healthy donors. Whole-study findings and limits: Several of the most significant clusters appeared, in a later analysis, to be linked to common viral pathogens. It was about 150 TCR beta chains that were listed as cytomegalovirus-associated.

The PCR was carried out with 60 Vbeta primers and 13 Jbeta primers. Study processing details: About 12 million shared chains were among the approximately 87 million unique TCR beta chains that a later analysis counted. The assay was immunoSEQ multiplex PCR, and TCRdb's table has in-frame clones only and misses some. V, J and clone size reflect that table, while D and trimming were determined from the DNA. In the table there are around 150,000 clones, 77% of which are singletons. CDR3 size: 15 residues. CDR1 is MNHNY and CDR2 is SVGAGI in the germline V gene (reference sequence). The V and J ends lost 0 bases and 3 bases respectively, with 6 bases between them. This clone was seen a few times. The antigen is not known.

This sequence originates from a male donor in good health and CMV-seropositive. The J gene is TRBJ2-6, the V gene TRBV6-6, with D perhaps TRBD2 (5 bases). The specimen was PBMCs. The CDR3 DNA follows: TGTGCCAGCAGTTACTCGGGAGATGGGGCCAACGTCCTGACTTTC. It encodes CASSYSGDGANVLTF.